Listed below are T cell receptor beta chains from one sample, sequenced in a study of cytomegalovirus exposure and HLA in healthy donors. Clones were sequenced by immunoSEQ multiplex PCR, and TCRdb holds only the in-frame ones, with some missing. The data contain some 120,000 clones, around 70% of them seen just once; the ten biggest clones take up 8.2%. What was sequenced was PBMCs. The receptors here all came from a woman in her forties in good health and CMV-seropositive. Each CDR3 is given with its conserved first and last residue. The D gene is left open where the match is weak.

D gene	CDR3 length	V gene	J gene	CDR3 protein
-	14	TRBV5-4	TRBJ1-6	CASSLDSGNSPLHF
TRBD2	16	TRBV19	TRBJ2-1	CASSRTSGSSYNEQFF
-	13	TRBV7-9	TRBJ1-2	CASSRGSSYGYTF
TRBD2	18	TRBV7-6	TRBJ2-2	CASSQEGLAILHTGELFF
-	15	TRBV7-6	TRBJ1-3	CASSLIAGTGNTIYF
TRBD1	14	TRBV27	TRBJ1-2	CASSSTGGRYGYTF
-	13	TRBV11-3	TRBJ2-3	CASSTHAADTQYF
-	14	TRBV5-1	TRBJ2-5	CASSTGTSRETQYF
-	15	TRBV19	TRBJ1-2	CASSITWSSNYGYTF
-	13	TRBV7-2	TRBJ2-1	CASSLQTGVEQFF
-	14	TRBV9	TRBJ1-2	CASSVSTGNYGYTF
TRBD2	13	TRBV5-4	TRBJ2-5	CASSPGGRETQYF
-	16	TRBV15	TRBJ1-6	CATSRDNPATGSPLHF
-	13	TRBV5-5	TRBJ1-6	CASSLVPGSPLHF
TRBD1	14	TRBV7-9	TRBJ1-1	CASSVNMGQDEAFF
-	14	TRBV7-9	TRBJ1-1	CASSLMVGETEAFF
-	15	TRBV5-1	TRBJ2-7	CASSLSRQGLDEQYF
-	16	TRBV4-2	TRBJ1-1	CASSQDEGDFNTEAFF
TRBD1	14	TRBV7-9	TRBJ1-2	CASTEDRRVYGYTF